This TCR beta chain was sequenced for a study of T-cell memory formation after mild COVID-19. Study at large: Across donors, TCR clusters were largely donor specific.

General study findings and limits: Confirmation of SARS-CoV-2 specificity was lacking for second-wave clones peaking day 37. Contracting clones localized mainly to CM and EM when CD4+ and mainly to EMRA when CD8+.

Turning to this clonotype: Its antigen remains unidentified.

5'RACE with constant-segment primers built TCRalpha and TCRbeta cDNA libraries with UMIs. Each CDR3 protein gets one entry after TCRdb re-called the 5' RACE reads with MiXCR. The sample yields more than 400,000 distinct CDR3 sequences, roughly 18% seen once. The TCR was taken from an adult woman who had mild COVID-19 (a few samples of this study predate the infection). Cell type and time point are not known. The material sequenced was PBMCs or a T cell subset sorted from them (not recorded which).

The CDR3 is CASIEAGGPGNTIYF. DNA of the CDR3: TGTGCCAGCATCGAAGCGGGGGGTCCCGGAAACACCATATATTTT. The chain combines TRBV7-6 with TRBJ1-3, with D perhaps matching TRBD1 (5 bases). V gave up 7 bases and J gave up 4 bases, with 17 bases separating them. The CDR3 loop spans 15 amino acids. CDR1 SGHVS and CDR2 FNYEAQ come from the germline V gene. The full variable domain, with the rest looked up from reference TRBV7-6 and TRBJ1-3, is GAGVSQSPRYKVTKRGQDVALRCDPISGHVSLYWYRQALGQGPEFLTYFNYEAQQDKSGLPNDRFSAERPEGSISTLTIQRTEQRDSAMYRCASIEAGGPGNTIYFGEGSWLTVV.